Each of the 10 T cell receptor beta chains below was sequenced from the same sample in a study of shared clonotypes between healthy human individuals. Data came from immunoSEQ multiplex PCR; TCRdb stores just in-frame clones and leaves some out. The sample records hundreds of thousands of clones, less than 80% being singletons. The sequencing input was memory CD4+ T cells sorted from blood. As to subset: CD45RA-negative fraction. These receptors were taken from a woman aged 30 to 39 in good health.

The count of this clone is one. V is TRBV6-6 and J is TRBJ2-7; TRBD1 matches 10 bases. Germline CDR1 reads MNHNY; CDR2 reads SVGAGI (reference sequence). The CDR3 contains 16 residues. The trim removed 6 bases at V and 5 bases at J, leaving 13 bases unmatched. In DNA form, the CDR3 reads TGTGCCAGCAGCGAGATGGGGACAGGGGTTGGAAACGAGCAGTACTTC. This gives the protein CASSEMGTGVGNEQYF.

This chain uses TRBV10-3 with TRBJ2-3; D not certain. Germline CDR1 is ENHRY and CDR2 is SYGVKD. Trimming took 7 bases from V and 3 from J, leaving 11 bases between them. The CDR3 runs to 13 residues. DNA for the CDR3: TGTGCCATCACGTCGGAGTATACAGATACGCAGTATTTT. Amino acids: CAITSEYTDTQYF.

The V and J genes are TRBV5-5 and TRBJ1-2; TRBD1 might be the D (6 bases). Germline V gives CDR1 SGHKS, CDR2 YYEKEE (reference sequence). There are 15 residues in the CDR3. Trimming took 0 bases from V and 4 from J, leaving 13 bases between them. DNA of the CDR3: TGTGCCAGCAGCTTGGACGAAGGACAGCTCTATGGCTACACCTTC. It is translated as CASSLDEGQLYGYTF.

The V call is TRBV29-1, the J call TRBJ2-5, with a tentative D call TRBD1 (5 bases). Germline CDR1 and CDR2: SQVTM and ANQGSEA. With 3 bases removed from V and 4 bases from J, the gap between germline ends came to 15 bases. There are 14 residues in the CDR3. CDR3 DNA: TGCAGCGTTGATCAGTACTCCCAGGGAGAGACCCAGTACTTC. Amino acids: CSVDQYSQGETQYF.

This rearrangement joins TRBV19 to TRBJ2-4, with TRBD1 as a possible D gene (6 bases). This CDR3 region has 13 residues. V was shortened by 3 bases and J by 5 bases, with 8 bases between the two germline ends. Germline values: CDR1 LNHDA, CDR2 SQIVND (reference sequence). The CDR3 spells CASSMTGQNIQYF. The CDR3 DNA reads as TGTGCCAGTAGTATGACAGGTCAAAACATTCAGTACTTC. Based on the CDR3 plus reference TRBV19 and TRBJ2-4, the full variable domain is DGGITQSPKYLFRKEGQNVTLSCEQNLNHDAMYWYRQDPGQGLRLIYYSQIVNDFQKGDIAEGYSVSREKKESFPLTVTSAQKNPTAFYLCASSMTGQNIQYFGAGTRLSVL.

The CDR3 nucleotides read TGTGCCAGCAGCCGAGGAGCTGGTGAGCAGTTCTTC. This translates into CASSRGAGEQFF. The rearrangement joins TRBV14 to TRBJ2-1; D ambiguous. The CDR3 is made up of 12 amino acids. Between the trimmed V and J ends, which lost 4 bases and 9 bases, there was a span of 10 bases. The germline gives CDR1 SGHDN, CDR2 FVKESK.

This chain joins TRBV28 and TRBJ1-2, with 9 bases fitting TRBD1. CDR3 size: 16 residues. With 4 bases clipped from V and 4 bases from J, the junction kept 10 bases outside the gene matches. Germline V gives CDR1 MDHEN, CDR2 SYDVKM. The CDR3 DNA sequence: TGTGCCAGCAGTTCGCCCTCGACAGGGGGGATCTATGGCTACACCTTC. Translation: CASSSPSTGGIYGYTF.

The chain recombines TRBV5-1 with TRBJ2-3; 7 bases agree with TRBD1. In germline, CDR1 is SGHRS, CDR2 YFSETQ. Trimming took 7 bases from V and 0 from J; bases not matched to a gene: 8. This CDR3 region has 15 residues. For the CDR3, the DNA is TGCGCCAGCGCGTTTGGGACAGAAAGCACAGATACGCAGTATTTT. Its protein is CASAFGTESTDTQYF.

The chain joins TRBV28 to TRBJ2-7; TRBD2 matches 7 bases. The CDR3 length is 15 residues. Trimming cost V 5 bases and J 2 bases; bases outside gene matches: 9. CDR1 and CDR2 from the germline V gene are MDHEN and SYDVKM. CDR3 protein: CASSPGGSLAYEQYF. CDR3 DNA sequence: TGTGCCAGCAGTCCGGGCGGGAGTCTCGCCTACGAGCAGTACTTC.

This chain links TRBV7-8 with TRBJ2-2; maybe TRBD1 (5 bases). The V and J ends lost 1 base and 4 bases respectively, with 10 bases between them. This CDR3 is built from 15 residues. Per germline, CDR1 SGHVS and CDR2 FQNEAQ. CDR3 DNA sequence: TGTGCCAGCAGCTTAGTGCCAGGGATCACCGGGGAGCTGTTTTTT. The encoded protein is CASSLVPGITGELFF.